This T cell receptor (beta chain) was found in a study of early T cells in non-severe SARS-CoV-2 infection. Background on the study: The input, bulk RNA from unsorted whole blood, was sequenced, and chains were unpaired. Study-level points and caveats: CD4 and private specificities were missed by VDJdb matching, which favored anti-spike CD8 responses.

Researchers attached unique molecular identifiers to individual cDNA molecules. TCRdb re-derived calls from the 5' RACE reads in MiXCR, one entry per CDR3 protein. The sample records about 60,000 distinct CDR3 sequences, 20% being singletons. Trimming removed 8 bases at V and 5 bases at J, with 15 bases between. Looked up from germline, CDR1 is MGHDK and CDR2 is SYGVNS. The CDR3 covers 13 residues. Comment on this clonotype: Its antigen is not known.

The receptor comes from an adult who was a healthcare worker with PCR-confirmed SARS-CoV-2 infection or an uninfected control (not recorded which). The J gene is TRBJ1-1, the V gene TRBV25-1; the D gene is possibly TRBD1 (6 bases). This specimen consisted of whole blood, obtained at baseline. The CDR3 protein is CASQGQGWTEAFF. The CDR3 DNA follows: TGTGCCAGCCAGGGGCAGGGATGGACTGAAGCTTTCTTT.